This record covers a single T cell receptor beta chain. No antigen is known for it. The sample comes from a study of cytomegalovirus exposure and HLA in healthy donors. Study at large: Genotyping showed 75% to 90% of fewer than 500 donors falling in the Caucasian-associated ancestry cluster. General study results and limits: In an earlier analysis, most TCR beta V segments were productive about 87% or about 30% of the time. Among TCR sequences, most were rare, though some public TCRs appeared in many donors. Trimming of TCR beta V- and J-genes showed a link, identified in a later analysis, to a missense DCLRE1C variant.

The PCR employed 60 Vbeta primers together with 13 Jbeta primers. Measured with immunoSEQ multiplex PCR; TCRdb has only the in-frame clones, and not every one. The table shows some 150,000 clones, with more than 60% occurring only once. The CDR3 spans 14 residues. V lost 6 bases to trimming and J lost 6 bases; unmatched junction nucleotides: 5. CDR1 is SNHLY and CDR2 is FYNNEI in the germline V gene. The TCR was taken from a male donor in good health and CMV-seronegative. The sequenced sample consisted of PBMCs. The chain joins TRBV2 to TRBJ1-2; 12 bases align to TRBD1. Here the CDR3 DNA reads TGTGCCAGCAGAGGGGACAGGGGGCAGGATGGCTACACCTTC. This gives the protein CASRGDRGQDGYTF.